This TCR beta chain was captured by sequencing in a study of blood T cell repertoires in COVID-19. Trimming cost V 6 bases and J 8 bases, with 19 bases left between them. This CDR3 comprises 14 residues. Germline V gives CDR1 KGHSH, CDR2 LQKENI. In the source study's methods: For nucleated cells, counts were estimated from reference gene primer amplification. The method was immunoSEQ multiplex PCR; TCRdb's version includes in-frame clones alone and lacks a portion of them. The D gene and trimming were derived from the DNA, and the V and J assignments and clone size from that table. The sample includes more than 100,000 clones, over 75% of them seen just once.

Sequenced input: peripheral blood. The sequence was obtained from a man of 80 years or more with acute or convalescent COVID-19. V and J are TRBV18 and TRBJ1-2; weak D call: TRBD1 (6 bases). In nucleotides, the CDR3 is TGTGCCAGCTCGAACCGACAGGTAGGGCAAGGCTACACCTTC. This gives the protein CASSNRQVGQGYTF.